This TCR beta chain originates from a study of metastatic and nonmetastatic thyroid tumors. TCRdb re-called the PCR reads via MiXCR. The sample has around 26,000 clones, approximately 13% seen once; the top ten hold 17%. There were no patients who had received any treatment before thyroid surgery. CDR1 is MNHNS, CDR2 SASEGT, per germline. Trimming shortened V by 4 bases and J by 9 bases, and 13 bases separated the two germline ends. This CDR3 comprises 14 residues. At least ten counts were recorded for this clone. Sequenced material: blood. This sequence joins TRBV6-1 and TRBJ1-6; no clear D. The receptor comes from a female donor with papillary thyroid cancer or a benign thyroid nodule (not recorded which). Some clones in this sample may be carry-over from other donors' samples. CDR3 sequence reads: CASSARIKGSPLHF. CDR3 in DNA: TGTGCCAGCAGTGCCCGGATAAAAGGTTCACCCCTCCACTTT.